The 32 T cell receptor beta chains below come from one sample, sequenced in a study of blood T cell repertoires in COVID-19. Measured with immunoSEQ multiplex PCR; TCRdb has only the in-frame clones, and not every one. Here the sample spans 130,000 to 150,000 clones, 80% to 90% being singletons. Sequencing was performed on peripheral blood. The source is a man aged 50 to 59 who had recovered from COVID-19.

V usage is TRBV14 and J usage is TRBJ1-4; D gene uncertain. The CDR3 is 13 residues long. The germline V gene encodes CDR1 SGHDN and CDR2 FVKESK. The V gene lost 4 bases and the J gene lost 5 bases, with 8 bases spanning the gap. The CDR3 nucleotides are TGTGCCAGCAGCCGTGGCCTGAATGAAAAACTGTTTTTT. This gives the protein CASSRGLNEKLFF.

The chain combines TRBV18 with TRBJ2-7; tentatively, D is TRBD1 (6 bases). The length of the CDR3 is 14 residues. Germline loops: CDR1 KGHSH, CDR2 LQKENI. V was pared by 2 bases and J by 2 bases, with 10 bases between. The CDR3 protein is CASSPETGPYEQYF. In DNA, the CDR3 is TGTGCCAGCTCACCAGAGACAGGACCCTACGAGCAGTACTTC. Combining the CDR3 with reference TRBV18 and TRBJ2-7 gives the whole variable domain NAGVMQNPRHLVRRRGQEARLRCSPMKGHSHVYWYRQLPEEGLKFMVYLQKENIIDESGMPKERFSAEFPKEGPSILRIQQVVRGDSAAYFCASSPETGPYEQYFGPGTRLTVT.

J is TRBJ1-1 and V is TRBV3-1 (or the pseudogene TRBV3-2), with TRBD1 identical over 10 bases. The germline V gene encodes CDR1 LGHDT and CDR2 YNNKEL (reference sequence). Trimming at V came to 3 bases and at J to 1 base, leaving 8 bases not matched to a gene. This CDR3 has 17 amino acids. The CDR3 bases are TGTGCCAGCAGCCACGACCCGGGACAGGGGACGAACACTGAAGCTTTCTTT. The encoded protein is CASSHDPGQGTNTEAFF.

This clone appeared once. Here the CDR3 reads CASSRSQGSTEAFF. For the CDR3, the DNA is TGTGCCAGCAGCCGCTCACAGGGCAGCACTGAAGCTTTCTTT. The V and J genes are TRBV11-2 and TRBJ1-1; TRBD1 is a possible D gene (6 bases). V lost 5 bases to trimming and J lost 4 bases, with 14 bases between them. Germline lookup yields CDR1 SGHAT and CDR2 FQNNGV. The CDR3 extends over 14 amino acids.

This rearrangement joins TRBV18 to TRBJ2-3; D might be TRBD2 (6 bases). Germline loops: CDR1 KGHSH, CDR2 LQKENI. This CDR3 has 13 amino acids. Trimming removed 4 bases from V and 5 bases from J, with 10 bases in between. As DNA, the CDR3 is TGTGCCAGCTCACAGGGAGGAGGAGATACGCAGTATTTT. It codes for CASSQGGGDTQYF.

The J gene is TRBJ2-7, the V gene TRBV5-4, with D hard to call. This CDR3 has 14 residues. Deletions cut 0 bases from V and 0 bases from J, with 7 bases between. Germline values: CDR1 SGHNT, CDR2 YYREEE (reference sequence). The CDR3 nucleotides are TGTGCCAGCAGCTTGGGACAAAGCTCCTACGAGCAGTACTTC. As protein: CASSLGQSSYEQYF.

The V gene is TRBV7-9, the J gene TRBJ1-4; perhaps TRBD1 as D (5 bases). The V gene's germline CDR1 is SEHNR and CDR2 FQNEAQ (reference sequence). The CDR3 runs 15 residues. Trimming removed 4 bases from V and 7 bases from J, with 16 bases in between. The CDR3 DNA reads TGTGCCAGCAGCTCAAAAGAAGGGGTGGGTGAAAAACTGTTTTTT. This sequence encodes CASSSKEGVGEKLFF.

The chain couples TRBV7-2 to TRBJ1-5; 7 bases are shared with TRBD1. Germline V lookup: CDR1 SGHTA, CDR2 FQGNSA. Trimming removed 4 bases from V and 6 bases from J; junction bases left unmatched: 6. CDR3 length: 14 residues. CDR3 in amino acids: CASSSDRRRQPQHF. Written as DNA, the CDR3 is TGTGCCAGCAGCTCGGACAGGAGGCGTCAGCCCCAGCATTTT.

The chain uses TRBV4-1 and TRBJ2-3; no reliable D call. V shed 0 bases and J shed 5 bases, with 6 bases lying between them. The germline CDR1 and CDR2 sequences are MGHRA and YSYEKL. CDR3 length: 13 amino acids. The CDR3 coding sequence is TGCGCCAGCAGCCAAGACGGCGGAGATACGCAGTATTTT. It encodes CASSQDGGDTQYF.

The gene calls are TRBV7-9 and TRBJ2-7; weak D call: TRBD2 (6 bases). The CDR3 totals 14 residues. CDR1 is SEHNR and CDR2 is FQNEAQ in the germline V gene (reference sequence). The V end was cut by 1 base, the J end by 6 bases, with 13 bases between. This chain's CDR3 is CASSLVGGGFEQYF. In nucleotides, the CDR3 is TGTGCCAGCAGCTTAGTTGGGGGAGGCTTCGAGCAGTACTTC.

This clone was recorded only once. The chain uses TRBV4-3 and TRBJ1-2, with D possibly TRBD1 on 5 matching bases. The CDR3 is made up of 14 amino acids. V was pared by 1 base and J by 2 bases, with 8 bases between. CDR1 and CDR2 from the germline V gene are LGHNA and YSLEER. CDR3: CASSQVAGNYGYTF. The CDR3 region has the DNA TGCGCCAGCAGCCAAGTAGCAGGGAACTATGGCTACACCTTC.

Worth noting for this clone: One junction end disagrees with the germline gene, perhaps due to a read error. The chain joins TRBV7-2 to TRBJ1-6, with TRBD1 identical over 10 bases. Germline-derived CDR1 and CDR2 are SGHTA and FQGNSA. The CDR3 is 15 amino acids. Here the CDR3 DNA reads TGTGCCAGCAGTTTAGGACAGGGGGTTTACTCACCCCTCCACTTT. Translated: CASSLGQGVYSPLHF.

The chain recombines TRBV5-1 with TRBJ1-2; D is possibly TRBD1 (5 bases). This CDR3 spans 16 amino acids. Germline CDR1 SGHRS, CDR2 YFSETQ. V was clipped by 0 bases and J by 0 bases, with 12 bases between them. CDR3 protein: CASSLVPTGTNYGYTF. The DNA for the CDR3 is TGCGCCAGCAGCTTGGTTCCCACAGGTACTAACTATGGCTACACCTTC.

This clone is a singleton in its sample. The chain employs TRBV9 and TRBJ1-5, with unresolved D. Looked up from germline, CDR1 is SGDLS and CDR2 is YYNGEE. V was shortened by 0 bases and J by 3 bases, with 10 bases between the two germline ends. This CDR3 is built from 15 residues. CDR3 sequence: CASSVGSRINQPQHF. The CDR3 nucleotides are TGTGCCAGCAGCGTAGGGAGCCGCATCAATCAGCCCCAGCATTTT.

The genes are TRBV19 and TRBJ1-5, with TRBD1 matching 9 bases. This CDR3 spans 19 amino acids. Germline loops: CDR1 LNHDA, CDR2 SQIVND (reference sequence). V was clipped by 5 bases and J by 6 bases; unmatched bases: 20. This CDR3 is CASSALPGTGSTVGQPQHF. The CDR3 region has the DNA TGTGCCAGTAGTGCCTTACCCGGGACAGGGAGTACGGTTGGTCAGCCCCAGCATTTT.

The CDR3 spells CASSLGGANAFF. CDR3 in DNA: TGTGCCAGCAGTTTAGGGGGAGCTAACGCTTTCTTT. The V gene is TRBV12-3 or TRBV12-4, the J gene TRBJ1-1, with D unresolved. The CDR3 runs 12 residues. The V end lost 1 base, the J end lost 11 bases, and 11 bases lay between the germline ends.

J is TRBJ2-2 and V is TRBV5-1, with D possibly matching TRBD1 (5 bases). V gave up 4 bases and J gave up 1 base, with 8 bases separating them. The CDR3 totals 14 residues. CDR1 SGHRS and CDR2 YFSETQ come from the germline V gene. The CDR3 DNA reads as TGCGCCAGCAGCCTCCAGGGGAACACCGGGGAGCTGTTTTTT. The encoded protein is CASSLQGNTGELFF.

The chain employs TRBV5-1 and TRBJ1-6; possibly TRBD1 for D (5 bases). CDR3 length: 15 residues. Germline V gene data show CDR1 as SGHRS and CDR2 as YFSETQ. The V gene lost 4 bases and the J gene lost 3 bases, with 11 bases spanning the gap. CDR3 in amino acids: CASSLLDIYNSPLHF. The CDR3 DNA is TGCGCCAGCAGCCTATTGGACATCTATAATTCACCCCTCCACTTT.

The rearrangement links TRBV6-5 to TRBJ2-4, with D tentatively TRBD1 (6 bases). The V end lost 6 bases, the J end lost 0 bases, and 12 bases lay between the germline ends. CDR1 is MNHEY and CDR2 is SVGAGI in the germline V gene. The CDR3 is 15 amino acids. The CDR3 protein is CASRWTALAKNIQYF. DNA of the CDR3: TGTGCCAGCAGATGGACAGCCCTAGCCAAAAACATTCAGTACTTC.

This clone was counted once. The V call is TRBV19, the J call TRBJ2-1, with 9 positions matching TRBD1. The CDR3 is made up of 12 amino acids. V was clipped by 10 bases and J by 10 bases; unmatched bases: 8. Germline loops: CDR1 LNHDA, CDR2 SQIVND (reference sequence). The chain's CDR3 is CATGQGLNEQFF. In DNA, the CDR3 is TGTGCCACGGGACAGGGTTTAAACGAGCAGTTCTTC.

The rearrangement links TRBV2 to TRBJ2-7, with D tentatively TRBD1 (6 bases). Trimming pared 6 bases from V and 2 bases from J, leaving 8 bases between. Germline assignment: CDR1 SNHLY and CDR2 FYNNEI. CDR3 size: 12 residues. CDR3 coding DNA: TGTGCCAGCAGGGGGACAACCTACGAGCAGTACTTC. It yields the protein CASRGTTYEQYF.

The chain joins TRBV6-2 or TRBV6-3 to TRBJ2-3; 11 positions agree with TRBD2. There are 15 residues in the CDR3. The J segment lost 4 bases and the V segment lost 3 bases, leaving 3 bases of the junction unmatched. In germline, CDR1 is MNHEY, CDR2 SVGEGT. This CDR3 reads CASSYSGGAPDTQYF. The CDR3, as DNA: TGTGCCAGCAGTTATAGCGGGGGGGCCCCAGATACGCAGTATTTT.

V and J are TRBV5-1 and TRBJ2-7; 11 bases match TRBD1. With 4 bases clipped from V and 0 bases from J, the junction kept 3 bases outside the gene matches. The CDR3 loop spans 15 amino acids. Germline lookup yields CDR1 SGHRS and CDR2 YFSETQ. The CDR3 loop reads CASSGTGGNSYEQYF. CDR3 in DNA: TGCGCCAGCAGCGGGACAGGGGGAAACTCCTACGAGCAGTACTTC.

The gene calls are TRBV18 and TRBJ1-2; D is perhaps TRBD1 (5 bases). Trimming removed 2 bases at V and 4 bases at J, with 8 bases between. There are 13 residues in the CDR3. CDR1 KGHSH and CDR2 LQKENI come from the germline V gene. This chain's CDR3 is CASSPDRAYGYTF. In DNA, the CDR3 is TGTGCCAGCTCACCAGACAGAGCCTATGGCTACACCTTC.

This chain uses TRBV5-1 with TRBJ2-7; 7 nucleotides line up with TRBD1. CDR3 size: 13 residues. Germline CDR1 and CDR2: SGHRS and YFSETQ. The V segment lost 0 bases and the J segment 5 bases; nucleotides outside the gene matches: 2. CDR3 DNA sequence: TGCGCCAGCAGCTTGGGACAGGGTAACGAGCAGTACTTC. It codes for CASSLGQGNEQYF.

About this clone: Other nucleotide sequences from this sample produce the same CDR3. V usage is TRBV4-3 and J usage is TRBJ1-1, with D hard to call. Trimming removed 1 base at V and 1 base at J, with 4 bases between. CDR3 length equals 13 residues. CDR1 is LGHNA and CDR2 is YSLEER in the germline V gene. The CDR3 DNA reads as TGCGCCAGCAGCCAAGGCAGGAACACTGAAGCTTTCTTT. Translated: CASSQGRNTEAFF.

The chain employs TRBV19 and TRBJ2-7, with TRBD1 identical over 7 bases. This CDR3 contains 14 residues. Trimming cost V 4 bases and J 2 bases; bases outside gene matches: 5. Germline V CDR1 and CDR2: LNHDA, SQIVND (reference sequence). Here the CDR3 DNA reads TGTGCCAGTAGTACTAAGACAGGGCCCTACGAGCAGTACTTC. Translation: CASSTKTGPYEQYF.

This chain joins TRBV5-5 and TRBJ2-1; 10 bases match TRBD2. The CDR3 has 17 amino acids. In germline, CDR1 is SGHKS, CDR2 YYEKEE (reference sequence). The junction had 12 bases not matched to a gene; V was cut back by 3 bases and J by 6 bases. The CDR3 bases are TGTGCCAGCAGCTCTCACCCCTCTAGCGGGGGTGGCAATGAGCAGTTCTTC. This encodes CASSSHPSSGGGNEQFF.

A single count supports this clone. The genes are TRBV25-1 and TRBJ1-2; no definite D call. The CDR3 runs 14 residues. Germline CDR1 reads MGHDK; CDR2 reads SYGVNS. V lost 3 bases, J lost 4 bases, and 12 bases lay in between. CDR3 amino acids: CASSDTLASYGYTF. CDR3 nucleotide sequence: TGTGCCAGCAGTGACACTCTCGCCTCCTATGGCTACACCTTC.

The gene calls are TRBV19 and TRBJ1-5; D uncertain. Trimming took 5 bases from V and 0 from J, leaving 11 bases between them. Germline V gene data show CDR1 as LNHDA and CDR2 as SQIVND (reference sequence). This CDR3 has 15 residues. The DNA for the CDR3 is TGTGCCAGTAGTTTCTATCACTATAGCAATCAGCCCCAGCATTTT. Protein: CASSFYHYSNQPQHF.

The V gene is TRBV7-2, the J gene TRBJ2-5; 10 nucleotides line up with TRBD2. The CDR3 runs 17 residues. V lost 2 bases, J lost 3 bases, and 9 bases stayed unmatched. Germline V CDR1 and CDR2: SGHTA, FQGNSA. DNA of the CDR3: TGTGCCAGCAGCTTAACCCCCGCTAGCGGGGGAAAAGAGACCCAGTACTTC. Translating gives CASSLTPASGGKETQYF.

This chain links TRBV9 with TRBJ2-3; TRBD2 agrees at 9 bases. Germline loops: CDR1 SGDLS, CDR2 YYNGEE. The length of the CDR3 is 19 residues. With V trimmed by 0 bases and J by 4 bases, 15 bases remained unmatched. The CDR3 protein is CASSVDPAASGVAADTQYF. CDR3 DNA: TGTGCCAGCAGCGTAGACCCCGCGGCTAGCGGGGTGGCGGCAGATACGCAGTATTTT.